This TCR beta chain was recovered during a study of early T cells in non-severe SARS-CoV-2 infection. Background on the study: Sequenced material consisted of bulk RNA (from unsorted whole blood), and chains were unpaired. Study-level findings and limits: Private and CD4 specificities were missed by VDJdb matching, which favored anti-spike CD8 responses.

This clonotype occurred many times. Its specificity is unknown. Individual cDNA molecules were tagged with unique molecular identifiers, the study reported. TCRdb recomputed calls from the 5' RACE reads with MiXCR, one row per CDR3 protein. The sample gives 65,000 to 80,000 distinct CDR3 sequences, roughly 13% of which show up once; 4.5% to 7% is in the top ten. Germline CDR1 is MGHRA and CDR2 is YSYEKL. The CDR3 is 20 residues long. V was pared by 5 bases and J by 0 bases, with 28 bases between. Sequenced sample: whole blood. This rearrangement joins TRBV4-1 to TRBJ1-2, with D possibly matching TRBD1 (6 bases). This clonotype was obtained from an adult who was a healthcare worker with PCR-confirmed SARS-CoV-2 infection or an uninfected control (not recorded which). In DNA, the CDR3 is TGCGCCAGCAGCACCGACCACAGGGATCAAATACTACTTGCTAACTATGGCTACACCTTC. Its protein is CASSTDHRDQILLANYGYTF.